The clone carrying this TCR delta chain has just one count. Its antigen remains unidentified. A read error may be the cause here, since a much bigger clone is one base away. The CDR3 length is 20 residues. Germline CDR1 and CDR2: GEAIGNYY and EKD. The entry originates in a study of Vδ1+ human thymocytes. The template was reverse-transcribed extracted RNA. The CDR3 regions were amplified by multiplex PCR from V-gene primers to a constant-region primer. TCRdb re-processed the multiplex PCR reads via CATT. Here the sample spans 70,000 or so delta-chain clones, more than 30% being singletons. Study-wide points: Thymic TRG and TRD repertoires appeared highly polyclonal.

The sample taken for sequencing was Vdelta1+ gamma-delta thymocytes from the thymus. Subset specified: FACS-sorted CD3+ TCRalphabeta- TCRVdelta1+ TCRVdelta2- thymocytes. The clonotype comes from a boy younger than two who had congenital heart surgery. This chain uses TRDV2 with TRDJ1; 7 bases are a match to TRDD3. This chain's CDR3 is CACATVRWGLRLEYTDKLIF. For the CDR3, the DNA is TGTGCCTGTGCCACCGTCCGCTGGGGGTTGCGATTAGAGTACACCGATAAACTCATCTTT.